This TCR beta chain stems from a study of OX40 agonist ivuxolimab in advanced cancers. Study details: Ivuxolimab, an antibody that agonizes OX40 (CD134), was administered to the patients.

Some clones are missing from TCRdb's copy, which holds only in-frame ones; the method was immunoSEQ multiplex PCR. This sample has some 68,000 clones, with 88% found just once. The TCR originated in an adult with an advanced solid tumor such as melanoma, head and neck, liver or kidney cancer. The specimen comprised CD4+ or CD8+ T cells sorted from blood, sampled in a trial of the OX40 agonist ivuxolimab.

CDR3 nucleotide sequence: TGTGCCAGCAGTGAAGCGGCCCCGACTGGTCATATGTATTTT. This sequence encodes CASSEAAPTGHMYF. The chain uses TRBV2 and TRBJ2-3; no definite D call. In germline, CDR1 is SNHLY, CDR2 FYNNEI. The CDR3 length is 14 residues. Trimming pared 0 bases from V and 14 bases from J, leaving 18 bases between.